A selection of T cell receptor beta chains follows, all from one sample in a study of blood T cell repertoires in COVID-19. TCRdb's table, derived via immunoSEQ multiplex PCR, lists solely in-frame clones and lacks some. The sample carries under 250,000 clones, about 80% recorded once. The specimen was peripheral blood. Receptors originate from a man older than 75 with acute or convalescent COVID-19. Both conserved end residues are part of each CDR3.

>TRBJ1-3|TRBV11-2
CATSRWDRTPSGNTIYF
>TRBJ2-7|TRBV24-1
CATSDGTSGINEQYF
>TRBJ2-3|TRBV11-3
CASSFGGTGGSFGTDTQYF
>TRBJ1-6|TRBV7-9
CASTRQGANSPLHF
>TRBJ2-7|TRBV18
CASSPRGPSYEQYF
>TRBJ1-2|TRBV19
CASSIARRDYGYTF
>TRBJ2-6|TRBV7-9
CASSSPREFSGANVLTF
>TRBJ2-7|TRBV5-1
CASSLRTEGEQYF
>TRBJ2-2|TRBV18
CASSPRTSAGELFF
>TRBJ1-1|TRBV19
CASNQDRGVMNTEAFF
>TRBJ2-3|TRBV5-1
CASSLDGTSKDTQYF
>TRBJ2-1|TRBV19
CASSIKGIDGEQFF
>TRBJ2-7|TRBV5-1
CASSLSQAGGLEQYF
>TRBJ2-4|TRBV1
CTSSQDMWGLRDIQYF
>TRBJ1-5|TRBV27
CASRTAVVSNQPQHF
>TRBJ2-1|TRBV19
CASSIELASNEQFF
>TRBJ2-1|TRBV19
CASTNPGPIYNEQFF
>TRBJ2-1|TRBV15
CATSREVYGRGDNEQFF
>TRBJ1-1|TRBV19
CASSIDWTGRGTEAFF
>TRBJ1-1|TRBV6-5
CASRALDRESNEAFF
>TRBJ2-7|TRBV28
CASTFTGGGNEQYF
>TRBJ1-1|TRBV6-5
CASRNPGGLGSEAFF
>TRBJ2-7|TRBV28
CASSTPDSYEQYF
>TRBJ1-2|TRBV7-2
CASNSDRVHGYTF
>TRBJ1-2|TRBV12-3/TRBV12-4
CASSRDRDYGYTF
>TRBJ1-2|TRBV5-5
CASSSSGDNYGYTF
>TRBJ1-5|TRBV18
CASSRTGGGNQPQHF
>TRBJ1-1|TRBV5-1
CASMPSGVYEAFF
>TRBJ1-1|TRBV6-4
CASSDRPLGGFTEAFF
>TRBJ1-1|TRBV3-1/TRBV3-2
CASSLQGALTEAFF
>TRBJ2-1|TRBV28
CASSLWGQGRNEQFF
>TRBJ2-7|TRBV19
CASSLGRGLMRNYEQYF
>TRBJ2-7|TRBV7-3
CASSLGANSYEQYF
>TRBJ1-2|TRBV7-9
CASSLEGRGYGYTF
>TRBJ2-2|TRBV11-2
CASSVNTGELFF
>TRBJ2-7|TRBV5-1
CASSPGGTSGSYEQYF
>TRBJ1-2|TRBV6-1
CASSEPRGSYTF
>TRBJ2-1|TRBV2
CASSEKRGAYNEQFF
>TRBJ2-2|TRBV18
CASSPRQGIDTGELFF
>TRBJ2-7|TRBV6-5
CASSGHAVSYEQYF
>TRBJ1-3|TRBV7-8
CASSLASVSTISGNTIYF
>TRBJ2-5|TRBV27
CASSSGMTRTQYF
>TRBJ2-7|TRBV6-1
CASSEAYRGSSYEQYF
>TRBJ2-1|TRBV6-5
CASKRGHGSGEQFF
>TRBJ2-7|TRBV6-6
CASSQSGTSGYEQYF
>TRBJ1-1|TRBV14
CASSQEGQGASWNTEAFF